This T cell receptor (beta chain) originates from a study of blood T cells in healthy people across ages. The authors ran a second PCR of roughly 7 to 11 cycles using a sample-barcoded 5' primer and a J-beta primer mix. TCRdb analysed the 5' RACE reads with MiXCR anew, one entry per CDR3 protein. The repertoire has around 1.5 million distinct CDR3 sequences, roughly 59% of them found once; the top ten carry more than 6%. The CDR3 has 14 residues. Germline V gives CDR1 SGHDN, CDR2 FVKESK. V lost 6 bases to trimming and J lost 9 bases; unmatched junction nucleotides: 9. Sequences were obtained from blood. This TCR was recovered from a man aged 18 to 35 in good health. The chain recombines TRBV14 with TRBJ1-4, with TRBD1 matching 8 bases. The CDR3 coding sequence is TGTGCCAGCAGTCTCCAGGGGGCCTTTCAAAAACTGTTTTTT. Protein sequence: CASSLQGAFQKLFF.